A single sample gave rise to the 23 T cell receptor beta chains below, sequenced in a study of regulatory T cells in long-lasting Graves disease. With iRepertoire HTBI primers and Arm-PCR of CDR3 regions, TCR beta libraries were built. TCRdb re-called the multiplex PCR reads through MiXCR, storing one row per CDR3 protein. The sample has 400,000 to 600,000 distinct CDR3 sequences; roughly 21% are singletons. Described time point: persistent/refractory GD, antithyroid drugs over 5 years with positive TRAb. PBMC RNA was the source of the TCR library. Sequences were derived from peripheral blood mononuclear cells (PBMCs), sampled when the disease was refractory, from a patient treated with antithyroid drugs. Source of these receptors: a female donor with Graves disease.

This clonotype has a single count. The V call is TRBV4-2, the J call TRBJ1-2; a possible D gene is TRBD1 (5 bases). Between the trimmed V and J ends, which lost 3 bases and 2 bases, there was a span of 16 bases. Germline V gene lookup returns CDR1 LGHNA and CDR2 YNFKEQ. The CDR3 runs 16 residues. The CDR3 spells CASSQGSRDVNYGYTF. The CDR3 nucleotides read TGTGCCAGCAGCCAGGGATCGCGGGACGTAAACTATGGCTACACCTTC.

The CDR3 region is CASSSQDRGHGANVLTF. Written as DNA, the CDR3 is TGTGCCAGCAGCTCCCAGGACAGGGGGCACGGGGCCAACGTCCTGACTTTC. J is TRBJ2-6 and V is TRBV11-2, with TRBD1 matching over 11 bases. The junction had 6 bases not matched to a gene; V was cut back by 4 bases and J by 4 bases. The CDR3 is made up of 17 amino acids. CDR1 and CDR2 from the germline V gene are SGHAT and FQNNGV.

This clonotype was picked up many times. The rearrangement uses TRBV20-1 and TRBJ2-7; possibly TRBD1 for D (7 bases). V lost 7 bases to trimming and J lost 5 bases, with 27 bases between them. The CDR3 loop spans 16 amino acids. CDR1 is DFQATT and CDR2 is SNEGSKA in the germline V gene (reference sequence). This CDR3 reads CSVLTGWDLGGDEQYF. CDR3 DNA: TGCAGTGTCTTGACAGGGTGGGACCTTGGAGGGGACGAGCAGTACTTC.

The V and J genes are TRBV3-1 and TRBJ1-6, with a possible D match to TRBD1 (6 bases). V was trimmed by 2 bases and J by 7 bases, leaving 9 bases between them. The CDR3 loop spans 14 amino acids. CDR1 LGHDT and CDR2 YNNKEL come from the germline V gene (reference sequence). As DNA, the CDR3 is TGTGCCAGCAGCCAATCAGGGGAGAATTCACCCCTCCACTTT. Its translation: CASSQSGENSPLHF.

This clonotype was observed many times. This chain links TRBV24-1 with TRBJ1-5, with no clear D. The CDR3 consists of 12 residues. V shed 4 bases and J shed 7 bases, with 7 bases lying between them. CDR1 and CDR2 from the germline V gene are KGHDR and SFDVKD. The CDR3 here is CATSDQDQPQHF. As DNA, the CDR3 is TGTGCCACCAGTGACCAGGACCAGCCCCAGCATTTT.

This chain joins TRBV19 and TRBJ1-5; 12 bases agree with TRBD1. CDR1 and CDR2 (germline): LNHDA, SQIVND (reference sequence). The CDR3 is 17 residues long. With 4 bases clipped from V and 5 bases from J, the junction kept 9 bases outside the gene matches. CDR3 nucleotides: TGTGCCAGTAGTACATGGGACAGGGGGCGAGGGGATCAGCCCCAGCATTTT. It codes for CASSTWDRGRGDQPQHF.

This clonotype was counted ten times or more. The CDR3 bases are TGTGCCACCAGTGACCCTAGCTATAGGGGGTCGCCACCTGGGGCCAACGTCCTGACTTTC. Its translation: CATSDPSYRGSPPGANVLTF. V is TRBV24-1 and J is TRBJ2-6; possibly TRBD1 for D (6 bases). Germline CDR1 KGHDR, CDR2 SFDVKD. The CDR3 spans 20 residues. V was pared by 4 bases and J by 2 bases, with 23 bases between.

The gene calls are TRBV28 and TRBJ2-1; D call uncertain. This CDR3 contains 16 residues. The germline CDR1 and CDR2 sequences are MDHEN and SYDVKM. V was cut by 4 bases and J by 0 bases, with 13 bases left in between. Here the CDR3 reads CASSCRPLSSYNEQFF. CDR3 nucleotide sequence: TGTGCCAGCAGTTGCCGGCCCCTCAGCTCCTACAATGAGCAGTTCTTC.

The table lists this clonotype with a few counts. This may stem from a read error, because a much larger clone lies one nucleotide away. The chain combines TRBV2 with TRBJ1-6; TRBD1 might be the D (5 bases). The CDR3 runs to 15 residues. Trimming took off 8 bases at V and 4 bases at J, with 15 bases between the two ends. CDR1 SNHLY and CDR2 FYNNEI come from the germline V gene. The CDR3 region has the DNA TGTGCCAGCGGGAGGGGAGGAGAGTATAATTCACCCCTCCACTTT. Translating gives CASGRGGEYNSPLHF.

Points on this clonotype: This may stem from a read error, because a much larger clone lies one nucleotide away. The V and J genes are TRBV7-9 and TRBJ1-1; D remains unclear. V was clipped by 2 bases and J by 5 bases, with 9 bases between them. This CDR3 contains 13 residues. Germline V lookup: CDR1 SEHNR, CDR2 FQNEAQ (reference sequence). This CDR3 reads CASSLSNGTEAFF. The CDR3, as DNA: TGTGCCAGCAGCTTATCAAATGGGACTGAAGCTTTCTTT.

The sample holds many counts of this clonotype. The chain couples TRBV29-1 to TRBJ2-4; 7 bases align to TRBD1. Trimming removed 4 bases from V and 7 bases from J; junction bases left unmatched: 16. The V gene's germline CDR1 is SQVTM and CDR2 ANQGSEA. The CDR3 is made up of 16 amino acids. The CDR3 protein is CSVGGRDSQWGNIQYF. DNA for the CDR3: TGCAGCGTTGGGGGCCGGGACAGTCAATGGGGGAACATTCAGTACTTC.

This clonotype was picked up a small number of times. CDR3 nucleotides: TGTGCCTGGATCTACTTGGGAAACACCATATATTTT. Protein: CAWIYLGNTIYF. This chain uses TRBV30 with TRBJ1-3; unclear D gene. Germline CDR1 reads GTSNPN; CDR2 reads SVGIG (reference sequence). Trimming removed 4 bases at V and 4 bases at J, with 8 bases between. The CDR3 sequence is 12 residues long.

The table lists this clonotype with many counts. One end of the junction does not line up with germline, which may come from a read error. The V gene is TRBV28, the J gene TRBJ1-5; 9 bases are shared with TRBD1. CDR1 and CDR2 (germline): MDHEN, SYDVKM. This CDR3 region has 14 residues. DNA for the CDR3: TGTGCCAGCCTCTGGGGACAGGGCAATGAGCCCCAGCATTTT. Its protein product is CASLWGQGNEPQHF.

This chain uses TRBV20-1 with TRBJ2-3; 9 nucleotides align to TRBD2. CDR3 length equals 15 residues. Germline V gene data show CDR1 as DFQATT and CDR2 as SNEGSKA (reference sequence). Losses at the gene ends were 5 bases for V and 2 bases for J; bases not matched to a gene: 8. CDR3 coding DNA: TGCAGTGCTTATTTAGCGGGGGACCTCACAGATACGCAGTATTTT. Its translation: CSAYLAGDLTDTQYF.

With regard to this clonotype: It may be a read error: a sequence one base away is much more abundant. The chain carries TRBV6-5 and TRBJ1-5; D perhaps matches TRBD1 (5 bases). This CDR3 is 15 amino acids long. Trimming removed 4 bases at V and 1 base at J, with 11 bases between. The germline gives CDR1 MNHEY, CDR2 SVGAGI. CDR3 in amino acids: CASSCTGVSNQPQHF. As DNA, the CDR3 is TGTGCCAGCAGTTGCACGGGGGTAAGCAATCAGCCCCAGCATTTT.

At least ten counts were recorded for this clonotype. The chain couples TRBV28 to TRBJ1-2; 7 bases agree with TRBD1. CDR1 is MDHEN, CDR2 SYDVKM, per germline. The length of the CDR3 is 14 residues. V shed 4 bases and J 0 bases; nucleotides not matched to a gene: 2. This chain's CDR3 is CASSYRGSNYGYTF. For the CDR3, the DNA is TGTGCCAGCAGTTACAGGGGTTCTAACTATGGCTACACCTTC.

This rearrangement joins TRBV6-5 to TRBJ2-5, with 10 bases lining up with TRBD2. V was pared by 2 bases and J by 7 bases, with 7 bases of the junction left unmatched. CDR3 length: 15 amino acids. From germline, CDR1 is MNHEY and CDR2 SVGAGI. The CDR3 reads CASSYRTSGGGTQYF. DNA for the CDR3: TGTGCCAGCAGTTACCGGACTAGCGGAGGGGGGACCCAGTACTTC.

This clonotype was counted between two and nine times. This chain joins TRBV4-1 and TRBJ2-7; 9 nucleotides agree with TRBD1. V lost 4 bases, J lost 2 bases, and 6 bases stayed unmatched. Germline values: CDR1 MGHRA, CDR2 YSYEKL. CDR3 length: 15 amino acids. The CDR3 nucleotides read TGCGCCAGCAGCCCGTCCGGGACAGGGACCTACGAGCAGTACTTC. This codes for CASSPSGTGTYEQYF.

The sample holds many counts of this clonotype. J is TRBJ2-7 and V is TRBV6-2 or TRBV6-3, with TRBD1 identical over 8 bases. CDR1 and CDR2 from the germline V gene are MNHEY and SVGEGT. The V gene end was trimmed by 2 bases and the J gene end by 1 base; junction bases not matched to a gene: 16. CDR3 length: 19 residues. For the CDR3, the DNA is TGTGCCAGCAGTTACCGTCGGGGGTCGCTGGGACAGGCGTCCTACGAGCAGTACTTC. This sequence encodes CASSYRRGSLGQASYEQYF.

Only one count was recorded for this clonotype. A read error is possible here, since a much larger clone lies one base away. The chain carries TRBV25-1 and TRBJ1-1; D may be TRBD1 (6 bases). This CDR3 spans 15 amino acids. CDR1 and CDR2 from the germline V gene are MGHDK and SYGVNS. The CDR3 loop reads CASSEYGDKNTGAFF. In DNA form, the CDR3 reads TGTGCCAGCAGTGAATATGGGGACAAGAACACTGGAGCTTTCTTT.

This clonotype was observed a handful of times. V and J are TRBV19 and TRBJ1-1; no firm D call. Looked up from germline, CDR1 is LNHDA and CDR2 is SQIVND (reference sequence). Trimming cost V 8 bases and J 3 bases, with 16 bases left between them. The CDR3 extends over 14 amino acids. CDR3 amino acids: CASSRGVGDTEAFF. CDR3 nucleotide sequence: TGTGCCAGTTCCCGGGGAGTTGGAGACACTGAAGCTTTCTTT.

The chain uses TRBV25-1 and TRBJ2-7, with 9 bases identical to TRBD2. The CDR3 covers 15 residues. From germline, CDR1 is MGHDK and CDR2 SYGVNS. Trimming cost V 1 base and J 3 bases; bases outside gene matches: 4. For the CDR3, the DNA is TGTGCCAGCAGTGAATTGGGTAGCGGGAGCTACGAGCAGTACTTC. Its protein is CASSELGSGSYEQYF.

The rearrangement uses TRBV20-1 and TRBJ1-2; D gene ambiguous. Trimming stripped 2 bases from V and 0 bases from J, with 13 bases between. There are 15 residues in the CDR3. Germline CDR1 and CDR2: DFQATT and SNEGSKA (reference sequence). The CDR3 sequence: CSARRWAQANYGYTF. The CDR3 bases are TGCAGTGCTAGAAGGTGGGCGCAAGCTAACTATGGCTACACCTTC.